The rows below give T cell receptor beta chains drawn from one sample of a study of T cells of healthy individuals. TCRdb ran MiXCR on the 5' RACE reads and lists one entry per CDR3 protein. The sample has around 98,000 distinct CDR3 sequences; about 16% are singletons. Every receptor here comes from a human donor in good health. Both conserved end residues are part of each CDR3. Fields, in order: clone size, V gene, J gene, CDR3 protein. Size tells how often a clone was seen (once, few, many) or the class of an expanded clone, and some rows leave it out.

clone_size: .
v_call: TRBV7-2
j_call: TRBJ2-7
cdr3_aa: CASSYGFAGEQYF

clone_size: .
v_call: TRBV20-1
j_call: TRBJ2-2
cdr3_aa: CSARDVRLADTGELFF

clone_size: .
v_call: TRBV6-2/TRBV6-3
j_call: TRBJ1-1
cdr3_aa: CASRPITGNTEAFF

clone_size: .
v_call: TRBV6-5
j_call: TRBJ1-3
cdr3_aa: CASSPAGTGNTIYF

clone_size: .
v_call: TRBV6-4
j_call: TRBJ2-2
cdr3_aa: CASSAGVSGGELFF

clone_size: .
v_call: TRBV12-3/TRBV12-4
j_call: TRBJ2-7
cdr3_aa: CASNRGGSYEQYF

clone_size: few
v_call: TRBV28
j_call: TRBJ1-3
cdr3_aa: CASSLPPGTPGNTIYF

clone_size: many
v_call: TRBV7-2
j_call: TRBJ1-2
cdr3_aa: CASSFATGGYGYTF

clone_size: many
v_call: TRBV11-3
j_call: TRBJ2-1
cdr3_aa: CASSRRTSGDNEQFF

clone_size: many
v_call: TRBV7-8
j_call: TRBJ1-5
cdr3_aa: CASSLIPLGGQPQHF

clone_size: .
v_call: TRBV7-8
j_call: TRBJ1-2
cdr3_aa: CASSLLSGIDYGYTF

clone_size: few
v_call: TRBV7-3
j_call: TRBJ2-2
cdr3_aa: CASSLSPLQNVGTGELFF

clone_size: .
v_call: TRBV3-1
j_call: TRBJ2-2
cdr3_aa: CASRRIRDRYTGELFF

clone_size: many
v_call: TRBV7-3
j_call: TRBJ2-1
cdr3_aa: CASSEYNEQFF

clone_size: .
v_call: TRBV6-5
j_call: TRBJ1-2
cdr3_aa: CASSYLADRGSGYTF

clone_size: few
v_call: TRBV12-3/TRBV12-4
j_call: TRBJ2-1
cdr3_aa: CASSFELQIISYNEQFF

clone_size: .
v_call: TRBV20-1
j_call: TRBJ2-5
cdr3_aa: CSAKGQTQETQYF

clone_size: many
v_call: TRBV20-1
j_call: TRBJ2-5
cdr3_aa: CSARDNLAGIGETQYF

clone_size: .
v_call: TRBV5-1
j_call: TRBJ2-1
cdr3_aa: CASSLGGGGYNEQFF

clone_size: .
v_call: TRBV6-6
j_call: TRBJ2-7
cdr3_aa: CASSYVGEQYF

clone_size: many
v_call: TRBV27
j_call: TRBJ2-3
cdr3_aa: CASSLVQGAVGDTQYF

clone_size: .
v_call: TRBV4-2
j_call: TRBJ1-1
cdr3_aa: CASSQTTLMNTEAFF

clone_size: .
v_call: TRBV2
j_call: TRBJ1-1
cdr3_aa: CASSERFRTGRDSEAFF

clone_size: .
v_call: TRBV20-1
j_call: TRBJ2-1
cdr3_aa: CSAILAGGVNEQFF

clone_size: .
v_call: TRBV4-3
j_call: TRBJ2-5
cdr3_aa: CASSQDRRGQETQYF

clone_size: few
v_call: TRBV5-1
j_call: TRBJ2-7
cdr3_aa: CASSLDRVGYEQYF

clone_size: .
v_call: TRBV6-1
j_call: TRBJ2-3
cdr3_aa: CASRPRLDTQYF

clone_size: many
v_call: TRBV6-2/TRBV6-3
j_call: TRBJ2-1
cdr3_aa: CASSQGRAEQFF

clone_size: many
v_call: TRBV4-1
j_call: TRBJ2-7
cdr3_aa: CASSQDWRREQYF

clone_size: .
v_call: TRBV20-1
j_call: TRBJ2-1
cdr3_aa: CSATPRGINEQFF

clone_size: .
v_call: TRBV20-1
j_call: TRBJ1-4
cdr3_aa: CSAREGGAYEKLFF

clone_size: .
v_call: TRBV28
j_call: TRBJ1-1
cdr3_aa: CASSLLGRNTEAFF

clone_size: many
v_call: TRBV5-5
j_call: TRBJ2-1
cdr3_aa: CASSSNSGSWYGSYNEQFF

clone_size: .
v_call: TRBV5-5
j_call: TRBJ1-1
cdr3_aa: CASSLATANTEAFF

clone_size: .
v_call: TRBV12-3/TRBV12-4
j_call: TRBJ1-2
cdr3_aa: CASQDRGGGYTF

clone_size: .
v_call: TRBV10-3
j_call: TRBJ2-3
cdr3_aa: CAIMGTGIDTQYF

clone_size: .
v_call: TRBV6-1
j_call: TRBJ2-2
cdr3_aa: CASRVLVTGELFF

clone_size: few
v_call: TRBV6-6
j_call: TRBJ2-7
cdr3_aa: CASNNPRGLYEQYF

clone_size: few
v_call: TRBV28
j_call: TRBJ1-2
cdr3_aa: CASSLGLGGQGKGYTF

clone_size: many
v_call: TRBV7-2
j_call: TRBJ1-3
cdr3_aa: CASSPDRAGNTIYF

clone_size: .
v_call: TRBV5-6
j_call: TRBJ2-7
cdr3_aa: CASSLYQGREQYF

clone_size: .
v_call: TRBV6-2/TRBV6-3
j_call: TRBJ2-7
cdr3_aa: CASSAPAGVTYEQYF

clone_size: .
v_call: TRBV5-1
j_call: TRBJ1-2
cdr3_aa: CASTPTGSNYGYTF

clone_size: few
v_call: TRBV30
j_call: TRBJ2-3
cdr3_aa: CAWSVRTSATNTQYF

clone_size: .
v_call: TRBV4-3
j_call: TRBJ2-7
cdr3_aa: CASSQDLEGYEQYF